One sample yielded the 7 T cell receptor beta chains listed below, sequenced in a study of blood T cell repertoires in COVID-19. Generated by immunoSEQ multiplex PCR, the TCRdb table keeps only in-frame clones and is missing some. Of roughly 100,000 clones listed, roughly 89% are singletons. The material sequenced was peripheral blood. The receptors stem from an elderly woman in a cohort sampled during active COVID-19.

The rearrangement uses TRBV6-5 and TRBJ2-3; 14 bases map to TRBD2. The junction had 2 bases not matched to a gene; V was cut back by 6 bases and J by 3 bases. The CDR3 is 15 amino acids. Germline V gene data show CDR1 as MNHEY and CDR2 as SVGAGI. CDR3 DNA sequence: TGTGCCAGCAGCGGGACTAGCGGGAGAACAGATACGCAGTATTTT. This translates into CASSGTSGRTDTQYF.

As concerns this clone: A read error may produce the germline difference seen at one junction end. The rearrangement links TRBV7-7 to TRBJ2-7; 7 nucleotides line up with TRBD1. The germline gives CDR1 SSHAT, CDR2 FNYEAQ (reference sequence). CDR3 length: 15 amino acids. The CDR3 sequence is CASSTFGTDSYEQYF. For the CDR3, the DNA is TGTGCTAGCAGCACATTCGGGACAGACTCCTACGAGCAGTACTTC. The full variable domain, completed using reference TRBV7-7 and TRBJ2-7, is GAGVSQSPRYKVTKRGQDVTLRCDPISSHATLYWYQQALGQGPEFLTYFNYEAQPDKSGLPSDRFSAERPEGSISTLTIQRTEQRDSAMYRCASSTFGTDSYEQYFGPGTRLTVT.

The chain carries TRBV24-1 and TRBJ2-7; TRBD2 is a possible D gene (5 bases). This CDR3 has 16 amino acids. The germline V gene has CDR1 KGHDR and CDR2 SFDVKD. The V end lost 5 bases, the J end lost 0 bases, and 16 bases lay between the germline ends. Here the CDR3 reads CATSATGKVSSYEQYF. CDR3 nucleotides: TGTGCCACCAGTGCGACGGGAAAGGTGAGCTCCTACGAGCAGTACTTC.

This rearrangement joins TRBV27 to TRBJ2-7; 7 bases line up with TRBD2. V gave up 5 bases and J gave up 2 bases; unmatched junction bases: 12. The CDR3 covers 16 residues. Germline CDR1 MNHEY, CDR2 SMNVEV (reference sequence). The CDR3 loop reads CASSLGTTQGTYEQYF. The DNA of the CDR3 is TGTGCCAGCAGTCTCGGGACTACCCAAGGGACCTACGAGCAGTACTTC.

This chain joins TRBV4-1 and TRBJ1-2, with TRBD1 identical over 7 bases. CDR1 is MGHRA and CDR2 is YSYEKL in the germline V gene. The CDR3 has 14 amino acids. V lost 3 bases to trimming and J lost 5 bases; unmatched junction nucleotides: 6. The CDR3 protein is CASSHAGTDYGYTF. The CDR3 bases are TGCGCCAGCAGCCACGCCGGGACAGATTATGGCTACACCTTC.

This clone turned up a few times. The V and J genes are TRBV15 and TRBJ1-2; D not resolved. The germline CDR1 and CDR2 sequences are LNHNV and YYDKDF (reference sequence). The CDR3 is 11 amino acids. The V end was cut by 4 bases, the J end by 10 bases, with 10 bases between. The CDR3 is CATSNRNLYTF. The CDR3 DNA follows: TGTGCCACCAGCAACAGAAACCTCTACACCTTC.

The chain recombines TRBV3-1 (or the pseudogene TRBV3-2) with TRBJ2-5; possibly TRBD2 for D (5 bases). Looked up from germline, CDR1 is LGHDT and CDR2 is YNNKEL (reference sequence). This CDR3 is 15 amino acids long. Trimming stripped 1 base from V and 1 base from J, with 10 bases between. For the CDR3, the DNA is TGTGCCAGCAGCCAAGGGTTAGCGAGCCAAGAGACCCAGTACTTC. This sequence encodes CASSQGLASQETQYF.